These T cell receptor beta chains were read from a single sample in a study of shared clonotypes between healthy human individuals. Profiling relied on immunoSEQ multiplex PCR, and the TCRdb table lists in-frame clones only, not all of them. The sample contains roughly 100,000 clones, around 64% of which appear only once. The sequencing input was memory CD8+ T cells sorted from blood. These TCRs come from a woman aged 25 to 45 in good health. Both conserved end residues are part of each CDR3. D genes are given only for firm matches. Only part of the rows carry a size: once, few, many, or a class if the clone is expanded.

clone_size | j_call | d_call | v_call | cdr3_aa | cdr3_nt
- | TRBJ2-3 | TRBD2 | TRBV9 | CASGSGTATDTQYF | TGTGCCAGCGGGAGCGGGACTGCGACAGATACGCAGTATTTT
- | TRBJ1-1 | - | TRBV11-3 | CASSLGDTEAFF | TGTGCCAGCAGCTTGGGAGACACTGAAGCTTTCTTT
- | TRBJ1-2 | - | TRBV9 | CASSVGLVNYGYTF | TGTGCCAGCAGCGTAGGCCTAGTGAACTATGGCTACACCTTC
- | TRBJ2-7 | - | TRBV7-2 | CASSRPTSASTYEQYF | TGTGCCAGCAGCCGACCCACCAGTGCCTCTACTTACGAGCAGTACTTC
- | TRBJ1-2 | TRBD1 | TRBV28 | CASRLTGTNYGYTF | TGTGCCAGCAGACTGACAGGGACTAACTATGGCTACACCTTC
- | TRBJ2-7 | - | TRBV27 | CASSSRLGVHEQYF | TGTGCCAGCAGTTCCCGGCTGGGTGTCCACGAGCAGTACTTC
- | TRBJ2-3 | - | TRBV18 | CASSPLARLTDTQYF | TGTGCCAGCTCACCCCTAGCGCGTCTCACAGATACGCAGTATTTT
few | TRBJ2-7 | TRBD2 | TRBV6-1 | CATRTSGSYEQYF | TGTGCCACCCGGACTAGCGGCTCCTACGAGCAGTACTTC
- | TRBJ2-7 | - | TRBV7-9 | CASSLAPLGMVSYEQYF | TGTGCCAGCAGCTTAGCTCCCCTCGGGATGGTCTCCTACGAGCAGTACTTC
few | TRBJ2-3 | TRBD2 | TRBV27 | CASSLGGDAQYF | TGTGCCAGCAGTTTAGGGGGGGACGCGCAGTATTTT
few | TRBJ2-3 | TRBD2 | TRBV9 | CASSVGGSSDTQYF | TGTGCCAGCAGCGTAGGCGGGAGCTCAGATACGCAGTATTTT
few | TRBJ2-2 | TRBD2 | TRBV27 | CASSPGVAGHTGELFF | TGTGCCAGCAGTCCCGGGGTAGCGGGACATACCGGGGAGCTGTTTTTT
medium-sized | TRBJ2-7 | TRBD1 | TRBV6-1 | CASSEQGASSYEQYF | TGTGCCAGCAGTGAACAGGGGGCCAGCTCTTACGAGCAGTACTTC
- | TRBJ1-2 | - | TRBV6-1 | CASTGSGYGYTF | TGTGCCAGCACGGGCTCGGGCTATGGCTACACCTTC
many | TRBJ2-3 | TRBD2 | TRBV7-9 | CASSSGLEYTDTQYF | TGTGCCAGCAGCTCGGGACTAGAGTACACAGATACGCAGTATTTT
- | TRBJ2-7 | TRBD1 | TRBV28 | CASEGQLNYEQYF | TGTGCCAGCGAGGGACAGCTTAACTACGAGCAGTACTTC
few | TRBJ2-1 | - | TRBV6-5 | CASSYAGGADNEQFF | TGTGCCAGCAGTTACGCAGGCGGGGCCGATAATGAGCAGTTCTTC
few | TRBJ2-2 | TRBD1 | TRBV5-4 | CASSLGQGGTGELFF | TGTGCCAGCAGCCTGGGACAGGGGGGCACCGGGGAGCTGTTTTTT
- | TRBJ2-7 | TRBD1 | TRBV19 | CASSIEGTATYEQYF | TGTGCCAGTAGTATAGAGGGGACAGCAACCTACGAGCAGTACTTC
once | TRBJ1-3 | TRBD1 | TRBV7-2 | CASSLVWTGAGNTIYF | TGTGCCAGCAGCTTAGTCTGGACAGGGGCTGGAAACACCATATATTTT
- | TRBJ2-1 | TRBD2 | TRBV6-4 | CASSDSTGGNNEQFF | TGTGCCAGCAGTGACTCGACGGGGGGGAACAATGAGCAGTTCTTC
- | TRBJ2-6 | TRBD1 | TRBV25-1 | CASSERGTGPSGANVLTF | TGTGCCAGCAGTGAACGGGGGACAGGGCCCTCTGGGGCCAACGTCCTGACTTTC
- | TRBJ2-1 | TRBD2 | TRBV14 | CASSLKTAGRAYNEQFF | TGTGCCAGCAGCCTTAAGACGGCAGGGAGGGCCTACAATGAGCAGTTCTTC
- | TRBJ2-1 | TRBD2 | TRBV4-2 | CASSQGRLATYNEQFF | TGTGCCAGCAGCCAAGGGAGACTAGCAACCTACAATGAGCAGTTCTTC
- | TRBJ2-1 | - | TRBV27 | CASSPIGAISSQFF | TGTGCCAGCAGTCCCATTGGGGCTATCTCATCGCAGTTCTTC